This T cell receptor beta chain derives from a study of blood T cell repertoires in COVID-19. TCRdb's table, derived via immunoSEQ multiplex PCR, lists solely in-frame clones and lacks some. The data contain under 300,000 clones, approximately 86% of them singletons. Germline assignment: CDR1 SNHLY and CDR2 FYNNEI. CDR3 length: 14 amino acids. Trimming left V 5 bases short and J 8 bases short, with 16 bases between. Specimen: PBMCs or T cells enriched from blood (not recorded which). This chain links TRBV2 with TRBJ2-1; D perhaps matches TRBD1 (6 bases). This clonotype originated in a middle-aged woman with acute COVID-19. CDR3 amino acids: CASSYGQQGDEQFF. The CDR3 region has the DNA TGTGCCAGCAGTTACGGGCAACAGGGCGATGAGCAGTTCTTC.